This T cell receptor beta chain is drawn from a study of T-cell reconstitution after alpha-beta-depleted transplantation in children. TCRbeta library construction was performed incorporating unique molecular identifiers. In TCRdb, the PCR reads were re-called with MiXCR into one record per CDR3 protein. The table includes roughly 670,000 distinct CDR3 sequences, about an eighth detected once. The CDR3 extends over 15 amino acids. Germline V lookup: CDR1 SQVTM, CDR2 ANQGSEA. Trimming took 3 bases from V and 5 from J; bases not matched to a gene: 10. This clonotype was found many times. The source material was PBMCs, sampled before TCRalphabeta/CD19-depleted stem cell transplant. This rearrangement joins TRBV29-1 to TRBJ2-7; 10 bases agree with TRBD2. This receptor was taken from a girl aged 2 to 10 with congenital amegakaryocytic thrombocytopenia, due to receive a stem cell transplant. Here the CDR3 reads CSVETDGTSADEQYF. The CDR3, as DNA: TGCAGCGTTGAGACCGACGGGACTAGCGCTGACGAGCAGTACTTC.